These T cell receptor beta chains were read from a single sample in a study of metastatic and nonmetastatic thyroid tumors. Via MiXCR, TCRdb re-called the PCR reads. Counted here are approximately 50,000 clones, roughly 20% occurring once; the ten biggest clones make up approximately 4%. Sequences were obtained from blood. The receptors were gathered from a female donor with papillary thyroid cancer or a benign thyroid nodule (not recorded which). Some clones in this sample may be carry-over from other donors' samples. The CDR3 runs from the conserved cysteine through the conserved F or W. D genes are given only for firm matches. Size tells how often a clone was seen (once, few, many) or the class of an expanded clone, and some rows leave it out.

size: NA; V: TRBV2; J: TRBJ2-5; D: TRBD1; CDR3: CASTWTGGETQYF; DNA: TGTGCCAGCACCTGGACAGGGGGGGAGACCCAGTACTTC
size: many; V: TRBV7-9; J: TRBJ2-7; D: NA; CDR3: CASSLEGGQNYEQYF; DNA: TGTGCCAGCAGCTTAGAGGGGGGACAGAACTACGAGCAGTACTTC
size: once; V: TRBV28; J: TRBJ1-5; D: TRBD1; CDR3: CASSETGERRQPQHF; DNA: TGTGCCAGCAGTGAGACAGGGGAGCGACGCCAGCCCCAGCATTTT
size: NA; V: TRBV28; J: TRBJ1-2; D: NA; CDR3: CASREGRLGYGSTF; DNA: TGTGCCAGCAGGGAAGGACGTCTTGGATATGGCTCCACCTTC
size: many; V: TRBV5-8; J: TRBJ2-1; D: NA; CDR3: CASTLPGGKDNEQFF; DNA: TGTGCCAGCACCCTACCCGGGGGCAAGGACAATGAGCAGTTCTTC
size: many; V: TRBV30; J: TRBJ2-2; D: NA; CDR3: CAWSSLGHSADTGELFF; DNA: TGTGCCTGGAGTTCTCTGGGACACTCGGCGGACACCGGGGAGCTGTTTTTT
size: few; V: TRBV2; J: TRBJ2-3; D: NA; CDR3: CATRRQEARNEQYF; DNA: TGTGCCACCAGAAGGCAGGAAGCTAGAAACGAGCAGTATTTT
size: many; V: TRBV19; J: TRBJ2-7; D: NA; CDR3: CASRGTDSGYEQYF; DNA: TGTGCCAGTAGGGGGACTGACAGCGGATACGAGCAGTACTTC
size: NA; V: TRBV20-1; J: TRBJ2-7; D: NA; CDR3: CSARKTWGSVEQYF; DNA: TGCAGTGCCAGAAAGACATGGGGGTCTGTGGAGCAGTACTTC
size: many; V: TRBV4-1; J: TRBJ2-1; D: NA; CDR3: CASSHDGQTYNEQFF; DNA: TGCGCCAGCAGTCACGACGGACAGACATACAATGAGCAGTTCTTC
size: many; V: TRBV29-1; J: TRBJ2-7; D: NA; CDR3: CSVEVGGTVYEQYF; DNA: TGCAGCGTTGAAGTAGGGGGGACAGTCTACGAGCAGTACTTC
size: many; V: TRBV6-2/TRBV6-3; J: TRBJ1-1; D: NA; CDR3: CASTQAGASEAFF; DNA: TGTGCCAGCACCCAGGCGGGGGCATCTGAAGCTTTCTTT
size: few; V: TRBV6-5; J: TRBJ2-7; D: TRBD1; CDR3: CASIYSGGYGQYF; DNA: TGTGCCAGCATTTACTCAGGGGGATACGGGCAGTACTTC
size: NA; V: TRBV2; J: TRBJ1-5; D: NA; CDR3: CASTATSSNQPQHF; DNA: TGTGCCAGCACTGCCACTAGCAGTAATCAGCCCCAGCATTTT
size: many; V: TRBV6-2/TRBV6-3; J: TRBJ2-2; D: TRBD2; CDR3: CASSGYSGSVTGELFF; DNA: TGTGCCAGCAGCGGGTATAGCGGGAGCGTCACCGGGGAGCTGTTTTTT
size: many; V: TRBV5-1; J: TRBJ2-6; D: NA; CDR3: CASSLTGSSGANVLTF; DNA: TGCGCCAGCAGCTTGACCGGGAGCTCTGGGGCCAACGTCCTGACTTTC
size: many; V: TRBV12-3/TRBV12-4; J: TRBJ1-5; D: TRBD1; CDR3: CASSLRGRNQPQHF; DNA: TGTGCCAGCAGTCTGAGGGGGCGCAATCAGCCCCAGCATTTT
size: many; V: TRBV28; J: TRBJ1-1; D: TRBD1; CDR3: CASRSDRVGTEAFF; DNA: TGTGCCAGCAGATCAGACAGGGTCGGCACTGAAGCTTTCTTT
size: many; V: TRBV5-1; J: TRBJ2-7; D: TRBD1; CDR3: CASSPGQHYEQYF; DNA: TGCGCCAGCAGCCCGGGACAGCACTACGAGCAGTACTTC
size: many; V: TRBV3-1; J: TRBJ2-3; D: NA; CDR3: CASSSAGVADADTQYF; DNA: TGTGCCAGCAGCTCAGCCGGAGTAGCGGATGCAGATACGCAGTATTTT
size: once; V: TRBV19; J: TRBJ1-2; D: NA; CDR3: CASSIASPYRAHGYTF; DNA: TGTGCCAGTAGTATAGCCTCCCCGTACAGGGCACATGGCTACACCTTC
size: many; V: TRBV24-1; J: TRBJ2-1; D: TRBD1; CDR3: CATSPGTGNEQFF; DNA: TGTGCCACCAGTCCCGGGACAGGTAATGAGCAGTTCTTC
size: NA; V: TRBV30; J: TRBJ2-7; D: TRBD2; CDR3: CAWSVVCGRLGEQYF; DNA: TGTGCCTGGAGTGTCGTGTGCGGGAGATTGGGAGAGCAGTACTTC
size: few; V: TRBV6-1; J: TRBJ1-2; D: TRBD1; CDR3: CASRQGPDVYTF; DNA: TGTGCCAGCCGACAGGGGCCAGATGTCTACACCTTC
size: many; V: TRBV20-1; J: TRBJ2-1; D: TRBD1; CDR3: CSARLTGGLNEQFF; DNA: TGCAGTGCTAGACTAACAGGGGGGTTAAATGAGCAGTTCTTC
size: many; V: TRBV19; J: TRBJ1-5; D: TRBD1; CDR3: CASSGGGQGAFNQPQHF; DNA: TGTGCCAGTAGTGGTGGAGGACAGGGGGCCTTCAATCAGCCCCAGCATTTT
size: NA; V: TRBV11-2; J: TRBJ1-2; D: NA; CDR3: CASSLDLGAGRDGYTF; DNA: TGTGCCAGCAGCTTAGATCTAGGGGCAGGGCGCGATGGCTACACCTTC
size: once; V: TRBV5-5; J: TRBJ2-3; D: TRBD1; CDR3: CASSSQGSADTQYF; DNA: TGTGCCAGCAGTTCACAGGGGTCGGCAGATACGCAGTATTTT
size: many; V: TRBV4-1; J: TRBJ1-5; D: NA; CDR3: CASSQRTFSNQPQHF; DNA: TGCGCCAGCAGCCAAAGGACATTTAGCAATCAGCCCCAGCATTTT
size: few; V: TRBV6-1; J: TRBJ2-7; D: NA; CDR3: CASIRQVLPSYEQYF; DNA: TGTGCCAGCATCCGACAGGTCCTCCCCTCCTACGAGCAGTACTTC
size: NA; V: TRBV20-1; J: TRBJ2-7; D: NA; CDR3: CSARKTGSPYEQYF; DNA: TGCAGTGCTAGAAAAACAGGGTCCCCCTACGAGCAGTACTTC
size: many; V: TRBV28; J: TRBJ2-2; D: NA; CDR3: CASRTRAHTGELLF; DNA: TGTGCCAGCCGTACTAGGGCTCACACCGGGGAGCTGCTTTTT
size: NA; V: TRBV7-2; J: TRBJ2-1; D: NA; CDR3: CASSLAGARCNEHFF; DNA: TGTGCCAGCAGCTTAGCGGGAGCTAGATGCAATGAGCATTTCTTC
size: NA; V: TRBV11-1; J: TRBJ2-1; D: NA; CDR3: CASSLGEGTYNEQFF; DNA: TGTGCCAGCAGCTTAGGAGAGGGGACATACAATGAGCAGTTCTTC
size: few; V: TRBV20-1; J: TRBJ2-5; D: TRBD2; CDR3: CSAPPGDSGRGAQYF; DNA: TGCAGTGCTCCCCCCGGGGATAGCGGGAGAGGGGCCCAGTACTTC
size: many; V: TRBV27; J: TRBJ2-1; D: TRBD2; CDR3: CASTDQGLATYNEQFF; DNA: TGTGCCAGCACCGACCAGGGACTAGCGACCTACAATGAGCAGTTCTTC
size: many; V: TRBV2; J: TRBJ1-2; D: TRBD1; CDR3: CASSEGDRGQIYGYTF; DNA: TGTGCCAGCAGTGAAGGGGACAGGGGGCAGATCTATGGCTACACCTTC
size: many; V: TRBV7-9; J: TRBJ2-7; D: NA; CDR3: CASSVPSGEQYF; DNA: TGTGCCAGCAGCGTGCCCTCGGGCGAGCAGTACTTC
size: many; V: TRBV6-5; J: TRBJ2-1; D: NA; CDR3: CASSYLPSGNEQFF; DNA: TGTGCCAGCAGTTACCTCCCGTCGGGGAATGAGCAGTTCTTC
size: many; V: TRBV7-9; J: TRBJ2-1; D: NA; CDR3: CASSLGSYNEQFF; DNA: TGTGCCAGCAGCTTAGGTTCCTACAATGAGCAGTTCTTC
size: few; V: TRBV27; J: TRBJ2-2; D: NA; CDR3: CASSFLPYRSTGELFF; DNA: TGTGCCAGCAGTTTCCTCCCTTACCGGAGCACCGGGGAGCTGTTTTTT
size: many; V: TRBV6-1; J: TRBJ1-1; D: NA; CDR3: CASSEFQEGLHTEAFF; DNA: TGTGCCAGCAGTGAATTTCAGGAGGGGCTTCACACTGAAGCTTTCTTT
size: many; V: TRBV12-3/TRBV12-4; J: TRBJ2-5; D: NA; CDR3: CASSLSYKKETQYF; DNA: TGTGCCAGCAGTTTATCTTACAAAAAAGAGACCCAGTACTTC
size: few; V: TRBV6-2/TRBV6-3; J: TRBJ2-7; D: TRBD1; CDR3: CASTKRTGGDEQYF; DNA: TGTGCCAGCACCAAGCGGACAGGGGGCGACGAGCAGTACTTC
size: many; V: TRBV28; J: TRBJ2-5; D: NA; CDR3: CASTPGEETQYF; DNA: TGTGCCAGCACTCCCGGGGAAGAGACCCAGTACTTC
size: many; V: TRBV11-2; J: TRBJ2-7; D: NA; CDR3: CASRSLTGYEQYF; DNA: TGTGCCAGCAGATCCTTGACCGGCTACGAGCAGTACTTC
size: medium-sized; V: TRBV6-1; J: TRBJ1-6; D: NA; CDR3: CASSEGPPLHF; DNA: TGTGCCAGCAGTGAAGGTCCACCCCTCCACTTT
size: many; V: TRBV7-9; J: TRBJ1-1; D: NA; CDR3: CASSPPTGLTEAFF; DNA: TGTGCCAGCAGCCCCCCCACAGGGTTGACTGAAGCTTTCTTT
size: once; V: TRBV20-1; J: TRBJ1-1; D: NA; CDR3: CSARVLSGMNTEAFF; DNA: TGCAGTGCTAGAGTTCTGTCGGGGATGAACACTGAAGCTTTCTTT
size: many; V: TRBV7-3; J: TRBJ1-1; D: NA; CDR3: CASSQSGARAEAFF; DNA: TGTGCCAGCAGCCAATCCGGGGCTCGGGCTGAAGCTTTCTTT
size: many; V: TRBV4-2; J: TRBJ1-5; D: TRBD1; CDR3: CASSQDRDSGVKPQHF; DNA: TGTGCCAGCAGCCAAGATAGGGACAGTGGGGTAAAGCCCCAGCATTTT
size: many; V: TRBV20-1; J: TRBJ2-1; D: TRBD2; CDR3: CSATTGTSGRYNEQFF; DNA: TGCAGTGCGACGACCGGGACTAGCGGGCGCTACAATGAGCAGTTCTTC
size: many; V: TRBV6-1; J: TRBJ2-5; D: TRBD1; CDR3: CASSRTGQETQYF; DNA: TGTGCCAGCAGCCGGACAGGCCAAGAGACCCAGTACTTC